Given below is one TCR beta chain in context. Researchers ran the PCR with 60 Vbeta and 13 Jbeta primers. Produced via immunoSEQ multiplex PCR; TCRdb's table is partial and in-frame only. The repertoire holds approximately 180,000 clones, with around 70% as singletons. This entry belongs to a study of cytomegalovirus exposure and HLA in healthy donors. Germline values: CDR1 SGHNT, CDR2 YYREEE (reference sequence). Trimming removed 2 bases from V and 8 bases from J, with 14 bases in between. CDR3 size: 14 residues. The sequencing sample was made of PBMCs. This TCR was recovered from a male donor in good health and CMV-seronegative. This chain links TRBV5-4 with TRBJ2-4, with a tentative D call TRBD2 (5 bases). CDR3 loop: CASSFIQAEDIQYF. The CDR3 nucleotides are TGTGCCAGCAGCTTCATTCAAGCGGAGGACATTCAGTACTTC.